A single sample is the source of the 4 T cell receptor beta chains below, sequenced in a study of control samples from healthy donors and cancer patients. TCRdb keeps only in-frame clones here, not all; method: immunoSEQ multiplex PCR. The repertoire holds roughly 160,000 clones, with under 96% as singletons. The sequencing sample was made of blood. The source is a woman between 25 and 40 years old in good health.

The chain is built from TRBV6-5 and TRBJ1-5; a possible D gene is TRBD1 (6 bases). The V and J ends lost 2 bases and 4 bases respectively, with 15 bases between them. Germline loops: CDR1 MNHEY, CDR2 SVGAGI. The CDR3 runs to 16 residues. Here the CDR3 reads CASSYPLGGGNQPQHF. In DNA, the CDR3 is TGTGCCAGCAGTTACCCCTTAGGGGGGGGGAATCAGCCCCAGCATTTT.

The chain links TRBV19 to TRBJ1-4; perhaps TRBD1 as D (5 bases). This CDR3 contains 15 residues. Germline values: CDR1 LNHDA, CDR2 SQIVND (reference sequence). The V gene lost 3 bases and the J gene lost 1 base, with 9 bases spanning the gap. CDR3 sequence reads: CASSMGPGTNEKLFF. The CDR3 DNA sequence: TGTGCCAGTAGTATGGGGCCGGGAACTAATGAAAAACTGTTTTTT.

The V gene is TRBV27, the J gene TRBJ1-6; the D is unclear. The germline CDR1 and CDR2 sequences are MNHEY and SMNVEV (reference sequence). The V gene lost 5 bases and the J gene lost 6 bases, with 5 bases spanning the gap. CDR3 length: 12 residues. Here the CDR3 DNA reads TGTGCCAGCAGTGAGGGTAATTCACCCCTCCACTTT. Protein: CASSEGNSPLHF.

This clone was recorded once. The chain carries TRBV6-5 and TRBJ2-3, with 11 bases matching TRBD1. J gave up 4 bases and V 6 bases, and 3 bases lay outside the gene matches. The CDR3 totals 14 residues. Germline V gene data show CDR1 as MNHEY and CDR2 as SVGAGI. CDR3 amino acids: CASSRDRGSDTQYF. The CDR3, as DNA: TGTGCCAGCAGCCGGGACAGGGGGTCAGATACGCAGTATTTT.